This T cell receptor (beta chain) was captured by sequencing in a study of post-analysis software for immune sequencing data. The study's findings and limits: Samples made in the same batch grouped tightly together by F measure.

Built from TCR beta cDNA, the libraries had unique molecular identifiers in them. TCRdb recomputed calls from the PCR reads with MiXCR, one row per CDR3 protein. The sample contains 250,000 to 300,000 distinct CDR3 sequences, approximately 34% of which appear only once. About this clonotype itself: Its antigen remains unknown. Since a much larger clone is just one base distant, this may be a read error.

This TCR came from a girl aged 5-17 years with multiple sclerosis. The material sequenced was blood.

The CDR3 here is CASSLSAGGPDEQFF. The CDR3 DNA sequence: TGTGCCAGCAGCTTATCTGCGGGAGGGCCGGATGAGCAGTTCTTC. V gene TRBV7-9 combines with J gene TRBJ2-1; TRBD2 aligns across 9 bases. Losses at the gene ends were 2 bases for V and 8 bases for J; bases not matched to a gene: 7. This CDR3 is built from 15 residues. The V gene's germline CDR1 is SEHNR and CDR2 FQNEAQ (reference sequence).